One sample yielded the 32 T cell receptor beta chains listed below, sequenced in a study of blood T cell repertoires in COVID-19. Clones were read by immunoSEQ multiplex PCR, and TCRdb kept only the in-frame ones, dropping some. This sample has approximately 170,000 clones, with roughly 91% found just once. Sequenced: peripheral blood. The receptors come from a middle-aged man who had recovered from COVID-19.

J is TRBJ1-1 and V is TRBV29-1; TRBD1 is a possible D gene (5 bases). CDR1 is SQVTM and CDR2 is ANQGSEA in the germline V gene. V was clipped by 1 base and J by 5 bases, with 17 bases between them. This CDR3 comprises 15 residues. The chain's CDR3 is CSVEAPYGGRTEAFF. DNA of the CDR3: TGCAGCGTTGAAGCGCCTTACGGGGGAAGAACTGAAGCTTTCTTT.

The chain uses TRBV5-1 and TRBJ2-6; a weak D match, TRBD1 (6 bases). The CDR3 loop spans 19 amino acids. Germline V gene lookup returns CDR1 SGHRS and CDR2 YFSETQ. The ends were cut back, 1 base at V and 0 bases at J, with 17 bases in the middle. The CDR3 spells CASSLYPGATSSGANVLTF. DNA for the CDR3: TGCGCCAGCAGCTTGTACCCAGGGGCCACTAGCTCTGGGGCCAACGTCCTGACTTTC.

J is TRBJ2-1 and V is TRBV7-2; a weak D match, TRBD2 (6 bases). V dropped 5 bases and J dropped 4 bases, with 15 bases sitting between them. The V gene's germline CDR1 is SGHTA and CDR2 FQGNSA. The CDR3 totals 15 residues. CDR3 sequence: CASSPRRGPYNEQFF. The CDR3 region has the DNA TGTGCCAGCAGCCCCCGGCGGGGACCTTACAATGAGCAGTTCTTC. Full variable domain (rest looked up from reference TRBV7-2 and TRBJ2-1): GAGVSQSPSNKVTEKGKDVELRCDPISGHTALYWYRQSLGQGLEFLIYFQGNSAPDKSGLPSDRFSAERTGGSVSTLTIQRTQQEDSAVYLCASSPRRGPYNEQFFGPGTRLTVL.

The V gene is TRBV15, the J gene TRBJ2-5; 9 bases are a match to TRBD1. The CDR3 contains 15 residues. V trimming: 0 bases; J trimming: 5 bases; junction bases outside the gene matches: 4. In germline, CDR1 is LNHNV, CDR2 YYDKDF (reference sequence). This CDR3 is CATSRDNRGLETQYF. The CDR3 DNA is TGTGCCACCAGCAGAGATAACAGGGGGCTCGAGACCCAGTACTTC.

V usage is TRBV6-5 and J usage is TRBJ1-1; D is unclear. The CDR3 consists of 14 residues. With 5 bases removed from V and 4 bases from J, the gap between germline ends came to 14 bases. CDR1 and CDR2 (germline): MNHEY, SVGAGI. CDR3: CASSPRSPGTEAFF. In DNA, the CDR3 is TGTGCCAGCAGTCCCCGTTCCCCGGGCACTGAAGCTTTCTTT.

This chain connects TRBV24-1 to TRBJ2-3, with TRBD1 identical over 8 bases. Germline V CDR1 and CDR2: KGHDR, SFDVKD. The CDR3 extends over 16 amino acids. V lost 4 bases, J lost 1 base, and 6 bases stayed unmatched. The CDR3 is CATSDVQGAGTDTQYF. The CDR3, as DNA: TGTGCCACCAGTGACGTTCAGGGGGCCGGCACAGATACGCAGTATTTT.

The V and J genes are TRBV10-3 and TRBJ2-5; perhaps TRBD2 as D (5 bases). The ends were cut back, 4 bases at V and 0 bases at J, with 6 bases in the middle. Germline values: CDR1 ENHRY, CDR2 SYGVKD. The CDR3 runs to 13 residues. The CDR3 loop is CAISGGYQETQYF. The CDR3 DNA reads TGTGCCATCAGTGGCGGGTACCAAGAGACCCAGTACTTC.

The genes are TRBV7-2 and TRBJ2-4; possible D gene TRBD1, 7 bases. V was clipped by 3 bases and J by 2 bases, with 11 bases between them. The CDR3 loop spans 15 amino acids. From germline, CDR1 is SGHTA and CDR2 FQGNSA. The CDR3, as DNA: TGTGCCAGCAGCTTCGCAGGGGGGACCAAAAACATTCAGTACTTC. It specifies CASSFAGGTKNIQYF. The whole variable domain, filled in from reference TRBV7-2 and TRBJ2-4, reads GAGVSQSPSNKVTEKGKDVELRCDPISGHTALYWYRQSLGQGLEFLIYFQGNSAPDKSGLPSDRFSAERTGGSVSTLTIQRTQQEDSAVYLCASSFAGGTKNIQYFGAGTRLSVL.

The J gene is TRBJ2-1, the V gene TRBV7-7; the D is unclear. Germline V gene data show CDR1 as SSHAT and CDR2 as FNYEAQ (reference sequence). Trimming removed 5 bases from V and 3 bases from J, with 8 bases in between. The CDR3 is made up of 13 amino acids. CDR3 protein: CASSAESYNEQFF. As DNA, the CDR3 is TGTGCCAGCAGCGCCGAGAGCTACAATGAGCAGTTCTTC.

This sequence joins TRBV6-6 and TRBJ2-5; TRBD1 matches 12 bases. J lost 3 bases, V lost 2 bases, and 1 base had no gene match. CDR3 length equals 15 residues. The germline V gene encodes CDR1 MNHNY and CDR2 SVGAGI (reference sequence). CDR3 sequence (DNA): TGTGCCAGCAGTTACGGGACAGGGGGCGAAGAGACCCAGTACTTC. This encodes CASSYGTGGEETQYF.

J is TRBJ1-5 and V is TRBV28; 8 nucleotides line up with TRBD1. Germline V gene sequence: CDR1 MDHEN, CDR2 SYDVKM. Trimming cost V 6 bases and J 0 bases; bases outside gene matches: 10. This CDR3 is 17 amino acids long. CDR3 bases: TGTGCCAGCAGATGGAGCCAGGGGGCAAATAGCAATCAGCCCCAGCATTTT. Encoded protein: CASRWSQGANSNQPQHF.

This clone is a singleton in its sample. The chain has TRBV7-3 and TRBJ2-3; TRBD1 is a possible D gene (6 bases). V was clipped by 0 bases and J by 2 bases, with 12 bases between them. The germline CDR1 and CDR2 sequences are SGHTA and FQGTGA. CDR3 size: 16 residues. CDR3: CASSLTTQGITDTQYF. For the CDR3, the DNA is TGTGCCAGCAGCTTAACTACCCAGGGGATCACAGATACGCAGTATTTT.

The J gene is TRBJ2-3, the V gene TRBV23-1, with D tentatively TRBD2 (6 bases). TRBV23-1 is filed as an ORF, its function uncertain. The CDR3 length is 17 residues. V lost 0 bases and J 5 bases, leaving 18 bases between the germline ends. CDR3 DNA: TGCGCCAGCAGTCAATCTGGGCGGGAAGACATTTTAGATACGCAGTATTTT. The encoded protein is CASSQSGREDILDTQYF.

The J gene is TRBJ1-1, the V gene TRBV5-8, with 7 bases that match TRBD1. CDR1 SGHTS and CDR2 YDEGEE come from the germline V gene. CDR3 length: 17 amino acids. With 4 bases clipped from V and 1 base from J, the junction kept 13 bases outside the gene matches. The CDR3 sequence: CASSRKGTAPPNTEAFF. CDR3 DNA sequence: TGTGCCAGCAGCCGGAAAGGGACAGCCCCTCCGAACACTGAAGCTTTCTTT. Full variable domain (missing parts from reference TRBV5-8 and TRBJ1-1): EAGVTQSPTHLIKTRGQQATLRCSPISGHTSVYWYQQALGLGLQFLLWYDEGEERNRGNFPPRFSGRQFPNYSSELNVNALELEDSALYLCASSRKGTAPPNTEAFFGQGTRLTVV.

The rearrangement uses TRBV7-2 and TRBJ2-7; 15 bases align to TRBD2. Germline CDR1 is SGHTA and CDR2 is FQGNSA. With V trimmed by 3 bases and J by 3 bases, 6 bases remained unmatched. The CDR3 has 17 residues. The CDR3 reads CASSFPGLAGGDYEQYF. In DNA, the CDR3 is TGTGCCAGCAGCTTTCCTGGACTAGCGGGGGGGGACTACGAGCAGTACTTC.

This clone was detected a few times. This sequence joins TRBV5-4 and TRBJ2-5; the D gene is possibly TRBD2 (6 bases). Trimming took off 5 bases at V and 5 bases at J, with 22 bases between the two ends. The germline V gene has CDR1 SGHNT and CDR2 YYREEE (reference sequence). The CDR3 contains 16 residues. The CDR3 protein is CASSHPNTGRGETQYF. CDR3 nucleotides: TGTGCCAGCAGTCACCCCAATACCGGGCGGGGCGAGACCCAGTACTTC. Complete variable domain (other parts from reference TRBV5-4 and TRBJ2-5): ETGVTQSPTHLIKTRGQQVTLRCSSQSGHNTVSWYQQALGQGPQFIFQYYREEENGRGNFPPRFSGLQFPNYSSELNVNALELDDSALYLCASSHPNTGRGETQYFGPGTRLLVL.

V usage is TRBV18 and J usage is TRBJ1-2; possible D gene TRBD1, 6 bases. Germline lookup yields CDR1 KGHSH and CDR2 LQKENI. V lost 3 bases and J lost 2, with 13 bases in between. This CDR3 region has 15 residues. CDR3 loop: CASSPPQGRNYGYTF. In DNA, the CDR3 is TGTGCCAGCTCACCGCCACAGGGTCGGAACTATGGCTACACCTTC.

The rearrangement links TRBV3-1 (or the pseudogene TRBV3-2) to TRBJ2-7; 8 nucleotides match TRBD2. V gave up 4 bases and J gave up 2 bases; unmatched junction bases: 7. This CDR3 spans 15 amino acids. From germline, CDR1 is LGHDT and CDR2 YNNKEL (reference sequence). The CDR3 here is CASSRAGLGTYEQYF. The CDR3 bases are TGTGCCAGCAGCCGCGCGGGACTAGGTACCTACGAGCAGTACTTC.

The chain recombines TRBV28 with TRBJ2-1; D gene uncertain. Germline V lookup: CDR1 MDHEN, CDR2 SYDVKM. The CDR3 runs 14 residues. Trimming pared 7 bases from V and 0 bases from J, leaving 10 bases between. The CDR3 spells CASTDLSSYNEQFF. CDR3 in DNA: TGTGCCAGCACTGACTTGAGCTCCTACAATGAGCAGTTCTTC.

The genes are TRBV6-1 and TRBJ1-2; TRBD1 agrees at 11 bases. CDR1 and CDR2 from the germline V gene are MNHNS and SASEGT. This CDR3 spans 15 amino acids. V lost 0 bases to trimming and J lost 7 bases; unmatched junction nucleotides: 4. CDR3 region: CASSEAEGQGGGYTF. DNA of the CDR3: TGTGCCAGCAGTGAAGCGGAGGGACAGGGGGGTGGCTACACCTTC.

The DNA for the CDR3 is TGCGCCAGCAGCTTGTCGACAGGGGGGAATCAGCCCCAGCATTTT. This codes for CASSLSTGGNQPQHF. The chain employs TRBV5-1 and TRBJ1-5; 9 nucleotides match TRBD1. The CDR3 extends over 15 amino acids. Germline trimming cut 1 base from V and 4 bases from J; bases unmatched to any gene: 3. Germline CDR1 is SGHRS and CDR2 is YFSETQ.

V is TRBV28 and J is TRBJ1-1; D might be TRBD1 (6 bases). This CDR3 is built from 14 residues. From germline, CDR1 is MDHEN and CDR2 SYDVKM. Trimming took 6 bases from V and 1 from J, leaving 12 bases between them. The CDR3: CASSPRGANTEAFF. The CDR3 DNA is TGTGCCAGCAGCCCTCGGGGGGCGAACACTGAAGCTTTCTTT.

The chain couples TRBV19 to TRBJ1-1; 7 nucleotides match TRBD1. The CDR3 runs 14 residues. Germline CDR1 reads LNHDA; CDR2 reads SQIVND (reference sequence). Trimming at V came to 5 bases and at J to 11 bases, leaving 14 bases not matched to a gene. The CDR3 DNA follows: TGTGCCAGTAGTCCTGGAGGAGGGGGCGTCGGTGCTTTCTTT. It is translated as CASSPGGGGVGAFF.

The V and J genes are TRBV5-1 and TRBJ2-3, with 11 positions matching TRBD2. Germline V gives CDR1 SGHRS, CDR2 YFSETQ. Trimming removed 6 bases from V and 0 bases from J; junction bases left unmatched: 9. The CDR3 covers 17 residues. The DNA of the CDR3 is TGCGCCAGCATACTGGGACTAGCGGTTCCAAGCACAGATACGCAGTATTTT. Protein: CASILGLAVPSTDTQYF. The full variable domain, its missing parts supplied by reference TRBV5-1 and TRBJ2-3, is KAGVTQTPRYLIKTRGQQVTLSCSPISGHRSVSWYQQTPGQGLQFLFEYFSETQRNKGNFPGRFSGRQFSNSRSEMNVSTLELGDSALYLCASILGLAVPSTDTQYFGPGTRLTVL.

This chain connects TRBV7-2 to TRBJ1-2; TRBD1 is a possible D gene (6 bases). The CDR3 sequence is 15 residues long. Germline V CDR1 and CDR2: SGHTA, FQGNSA. The ends were cut back, 2 bases at V and 4 bases at J, with 14 bases in the middle. The CDR3 spells CASSLYRDNLYGYTF. The CDR3 bases are TGTGCCAGCAGCTTATACAGGGATAATCTCTATGGCTACACCTTC.

Notes on this clone: A junction boundary mismatches the germline segment, possibly from a read error. The chain links TRBV12-5 to TRBJ2-7; TRBD1 agrees at 7 bases. Germline CDR1 reads LGHNT; CDR2 reads FRNRAP. The CDR3 is made up of 13 amino acids. Here the CDR3 DNA reads TGTGCTAGTGGTTTGGACCGCCTCGACAGGGTGGACTTC. Amino acid sequence: CASGLDRLDRVDF.

V usage is TRBV21-1 and J usage is TRBJ1-2; TRBD1 reflects the table's D call only, with no check against the DNA. TRBV21-1 is noted as a pseudogene. The CDR3 is 19 amino acids. This CDR3 is CASSQLVRDKAPANYGYTF. The DNA of the CDR3 is TGTGCCAGCAGCCAACTCGTAAGGGACAAGGCACCCGCTAACTATGGCTACACCTTC.

This rearrangement joins TRBV5-6 to TRBJ2-7; no firm D call. The V gene's germline CDR1 is SGHDT and CDR2 YYEEEE. V was clipped by 0 bases and J by 6 bases, with 10 bases between them. The CDR3 has 13 residues. The CDR3 coding sequence is TGTGCCAGCAGCTTGGCCGGCCGAGGCGAGCAGTACTTC. Its protein is CASSLAGRGEQYF.

J is TRBJ2-5 and V is TRBV24-1; D call uncertain. Trimming took off 4 bases at V and 4 bases at J, with 9 bases between the two ends. The CDR3 is 13 residues long. Germline CDR1 KGHDR, CDR2 SFDVKD. CDR3 protein: CATSEPGRETQYF. In nucleotides, the CDR3 is TGTGCCACCAGTGAACCTGGGCGAGAGACCCAGTACTTC.

V is TRBV4-3 and J is TRBJ2-3; TRBD2 matches at 10 bases. The germline CDR1 and CDR2 sequences are LGHNA and YSLEER. The CDR3 has 16 residues. Trimming removed 0 bases from V and 8 bases from J; junction bases left unmatched: 8. CDR3 sequence (DNA): TGCGCCAGCAGCCAAGATACTAGCGGGACCCTGGGTACGCAGTATTTT. It is translated as CASSQDTSGTLGTQYF.

V usage is TRBV18 and J usage is TRBJ1-2, with TRBD1 matching over 7 bases. V trimming: 5 bases; J trimming: 0 bases; junction bases outside the gene matches: 6. The CDR3 covers 15 residues. The germline CDR1 and CDR2 sequences are KGHSH and LQKENI. The CDR3 region has the DNA TGTGCCAGCTCATACGGGACAGCTGCTAACTATGGCTACACCTTC. Its translation is CASSYGTAANYGYTF.

The genes are TRBV4-2 and TRBJ1-2; 10 bases line up with TRBD1. This CDR3 has 17 amino acids. Germline values: CDR1 LGHNA, CDR2 YNFKEQ. Trimming at V came to 3 bases and at J to 4 bases, leaving 11 bases not matched to a gene. The CDR3 here is CASSHKRPGQGTYGYTF. CDR3 bases: TGTGCCAGCAGCCATAAACGACCGGGACAGGGGACCTATGGCTACACCTTC.